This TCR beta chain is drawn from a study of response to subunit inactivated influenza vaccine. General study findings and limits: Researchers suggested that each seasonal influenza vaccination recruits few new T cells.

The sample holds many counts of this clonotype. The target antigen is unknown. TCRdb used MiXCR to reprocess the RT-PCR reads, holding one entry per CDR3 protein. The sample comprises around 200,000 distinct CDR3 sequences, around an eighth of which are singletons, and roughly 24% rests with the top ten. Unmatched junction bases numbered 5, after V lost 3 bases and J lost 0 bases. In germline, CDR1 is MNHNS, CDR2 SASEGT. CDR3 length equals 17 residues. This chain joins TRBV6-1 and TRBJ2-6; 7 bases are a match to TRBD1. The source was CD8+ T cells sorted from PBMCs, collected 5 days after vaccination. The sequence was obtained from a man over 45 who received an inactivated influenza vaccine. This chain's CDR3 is CASSDTGVHSGANVLTF. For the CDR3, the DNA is TGTGCCAGCAGTGACACAGGGGTTCACTCTGGGGCCAACGTCCTGACTTTC.